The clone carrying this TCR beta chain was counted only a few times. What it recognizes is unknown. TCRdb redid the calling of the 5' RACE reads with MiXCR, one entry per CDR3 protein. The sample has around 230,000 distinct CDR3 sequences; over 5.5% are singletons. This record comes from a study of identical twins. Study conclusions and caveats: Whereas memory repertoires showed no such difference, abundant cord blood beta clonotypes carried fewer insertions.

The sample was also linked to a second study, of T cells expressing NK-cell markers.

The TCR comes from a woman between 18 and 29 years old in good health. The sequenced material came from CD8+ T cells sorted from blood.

CDR3 nucleotide sequence: TGCAGTGTAGGCGGACTGGGAGGAACTGGCTACACCTTC. Amino acid sequence: CSVGGLGGTGYTF. The chain carries TRBV20-1 and TRBJ1-2; no firm D call. Germline V gene data show CDR1 as DFQATT and CDR2 as SNEGSKA (reference sequence). V gave up 7 bases and J gave up 7 bases, with 19 bases separating them. There are 13 residues in the CDR3.